There are many counts of the clone carrying this T cell receptor (beta chain). What it binds is not known. The data stem from a study of naive and memory T cell subsets. Whole-study results and caveats: Naive repertoires, especially CD8, held a few larger clonotypes, possibly memory cells re-expressing CD45RA.

The germline V gene encodes CDR1 DFQATT and CDR2 SNEGSKA (reference sequence). This CDR3 spans 12 amino acids. Trimming stripped 3 bases from V and 7 bases from J, with 10 bases between. The beta constant-region primer was an equimolar mix of two oligonucleotides covering TRBC1 and TRBC2. Nested alpha and beta constant-region primers with the SP2 primer drove four PCR rounds on ligated cDNA. TCRdb reprocessed the UMI-ligation and nested PCR reads with MiXCR, giving one entry per CDR3 protein. The sample lists about 150,000 distinct CDR3 sequences; about 23% were seen once. After CD4 positive bead selection, the CD4-negative fraction gave CD8 T cells.

This TCR derives from a human donor in good health. Sequences were obtained from naive CD4+ T cells from blood. V is TRBV20-1 and J is TRBJ2-1; D perhaps matches TRBD1 (6 bases). The CDR3: CSASDRSNEQFF. In nucleotides, the CDR3 is TGCAGTGCTAGCGACAGGTCAAATGAGCAGTTCTTC.